This entry features one T cell receptor (beta chain) sequence. These data belong to a study of blood T cell repertoires in COVID-19. Study overall: PBMCs, B-cell-depleted T cells, or T cells provided the cDNA or gDNA that made up the material.

Trimming stripped 2 bases from V and 8 bases from J, with 7 bases between. Germline loops: CDR1 KGHSH, CDR2 LQKENI. The CDR3 length is 13 residues. In the study's own analysis: Amplification of reference gene primers was used by the study to estimate nucleated cell counts. Method: immunoSEQ multiplex PCR; TCRdb's copy keeps in-frame clones and lacks some. From that table come the V and J calls and clone size; the DNA was used to work out D and trimming. The sample shows more than 150,000 clones, about 84% of them seen only once. The rearrangement joins TRBV18 to TRBJ1-6, with D unresolved. The receptor was isolated from a human donor in a cohort sampled during active COVID-19. The material sequenced was peripheral blood. The CDR3 bases are TGTGCCAGCTCACCAGGGGAGGATTCACCCCTCCACTTT. Translating it yields CASSPGEDSPLHF.